This T cell receptor beta chain was captured in a study of identical twins. MiXCR was run by TCRdb on the 5' RACE reads, yielding one entry per CDR3 protein. The sample shows roughly 770,000 distinct CDR3 sequences, 15% to 20% of them seen only once. CDR1 and CDR2 from the germline V gene are LGHNA and YSLEER. Trimming at V came to 4 bases and at J to 5 bases, leaving 8 bases not matched to a gene. The CDR3 runs 15 residues. The sample also formed part of further work on T cells expressing NK-cell markers.

The receptor's source is a woman aged 18 to 35 in good health. Sequencing used PBMCs. The chain has TRBV4-3 and TRBJ2-1, with 7 bases fitting TRBD1. The CDR3 DNA is TGCGCCAGCAGCCGGACAGGCGAGGGTGACAATGAGCAGTTCTTC. Translated: CASSRTGEGDNEQFF.